This TCR beta chain was identified during a study of response to subunit inactivated influenza vaccine. This clonotype was counted a few times. Its antigen remains unidentified. Study findings and constraints: Only a handful of new T cells, the authors suggested, are recruited with each seasonal influenza vaccination.

Via MiXCR, TCRdb re-called the RT-PCR reads, giving one row per CDR3 protein. The sample lists 530,000 or so distinct CDR3 sequences, around 13% occurring once. Between the trimmed V and J ends, which lost 0 bases and 5 bases, there was a span of 8 bases. This CDR3 comprises 13 residues. Germline assignment: CDR1 LGHNA and CDR2 YNFKEQ. The TCR comes from a man over 45 who received an inactivated influenza vaccine. This chain joins TRBV4-2 and TRBJ2-7; D is undetermined. The starting material was PBMCs from blood, obtained 12 days after vaccination. The CDR3 region is CASSQDSRDEQYF. The CDR3 nucleotides read TGTGCCAGCAGCCAAGATAGTCGGGACGAGCAGTACTTC.